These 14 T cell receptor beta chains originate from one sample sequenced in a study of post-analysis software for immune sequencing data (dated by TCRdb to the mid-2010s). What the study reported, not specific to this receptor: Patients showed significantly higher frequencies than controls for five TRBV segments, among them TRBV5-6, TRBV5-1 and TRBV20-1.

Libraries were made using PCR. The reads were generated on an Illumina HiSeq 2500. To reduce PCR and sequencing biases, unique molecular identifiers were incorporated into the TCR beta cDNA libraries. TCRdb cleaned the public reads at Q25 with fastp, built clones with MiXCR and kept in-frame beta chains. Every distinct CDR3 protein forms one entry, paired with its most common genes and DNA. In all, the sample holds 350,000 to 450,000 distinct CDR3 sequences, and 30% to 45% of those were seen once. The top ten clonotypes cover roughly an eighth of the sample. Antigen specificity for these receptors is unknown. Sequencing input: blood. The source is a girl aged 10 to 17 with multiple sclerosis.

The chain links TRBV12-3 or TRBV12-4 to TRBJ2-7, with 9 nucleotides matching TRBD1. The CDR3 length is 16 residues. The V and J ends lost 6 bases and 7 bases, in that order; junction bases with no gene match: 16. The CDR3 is CASRGFRDRVYNEQYF. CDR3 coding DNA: TGTGCCAGCAGGGGATTCCGGGACAGGGTCTACAATGAGCAGTACTTC.

The CDR3: CASSRGLEPQHF. CDR3 nucleotide sequence: TGTGCCAGCTCGAGGGGACTGGAGCCCCAGCATTTT. The chain combines TRBV7-2 with TRBJ1-5, with a weak D call TRBD1 (5 bases). Germline V gene sequence: CDR1 SGHTA, CDR2 FQGNSA. CDR3 length: 12 amino acids. V shed 8 bases and J shed 8 bases, with 13 bases lying between them.

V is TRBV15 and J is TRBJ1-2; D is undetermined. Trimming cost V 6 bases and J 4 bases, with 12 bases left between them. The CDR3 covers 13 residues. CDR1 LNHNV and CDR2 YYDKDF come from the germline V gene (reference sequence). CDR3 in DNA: TGTGCCACCAGTCTCGGCAACTCCTATGGCTACACCTTC. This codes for CATSLGNSYGYTF.

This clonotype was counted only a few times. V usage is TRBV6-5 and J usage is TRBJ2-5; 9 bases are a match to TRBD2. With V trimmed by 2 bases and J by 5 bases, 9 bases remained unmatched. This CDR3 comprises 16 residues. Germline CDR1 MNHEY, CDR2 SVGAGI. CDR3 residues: CASSYGLAGKGETQYF. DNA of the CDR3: TGTGCCAGCAGTTACGGTCTAGCGGGGAAGGGGGAGACCCAGTACTTC.

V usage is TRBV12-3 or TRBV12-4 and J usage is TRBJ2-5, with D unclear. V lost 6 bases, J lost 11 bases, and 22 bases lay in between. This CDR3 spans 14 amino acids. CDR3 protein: CASSSLGWVNEQYF. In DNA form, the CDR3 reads TGTGCCAGCAGCTCCCTGGGGTGGGTCAATGAGCAGTACTTC.

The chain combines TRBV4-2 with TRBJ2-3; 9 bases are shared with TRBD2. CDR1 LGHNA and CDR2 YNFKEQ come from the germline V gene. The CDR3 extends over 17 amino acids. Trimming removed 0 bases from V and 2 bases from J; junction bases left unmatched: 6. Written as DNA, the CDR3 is TGTGCCAGCAGCCAAGAAGGAGCGGGAGGATCCACAGATACGCAGTATTTT. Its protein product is CASSQEGAGGSTDTQYF.

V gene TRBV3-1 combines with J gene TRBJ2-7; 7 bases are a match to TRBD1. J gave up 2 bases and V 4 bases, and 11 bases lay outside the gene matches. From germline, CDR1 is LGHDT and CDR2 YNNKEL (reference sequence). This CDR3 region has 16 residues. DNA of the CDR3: TGTGCCAGCAGCCTACAAGGGGGCAGGGGTGCCTACGAGCAGTACTTC. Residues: CASSLQGGRGAYEQYF.

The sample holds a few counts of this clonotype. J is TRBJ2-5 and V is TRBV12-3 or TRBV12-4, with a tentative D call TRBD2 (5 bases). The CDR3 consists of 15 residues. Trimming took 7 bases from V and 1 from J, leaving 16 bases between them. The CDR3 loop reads CASTREGAGQETQYF. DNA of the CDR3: TGTGCCAGCACCCGCGAGGGAGCTGGCCAAGAGACCCAGTACTTC.

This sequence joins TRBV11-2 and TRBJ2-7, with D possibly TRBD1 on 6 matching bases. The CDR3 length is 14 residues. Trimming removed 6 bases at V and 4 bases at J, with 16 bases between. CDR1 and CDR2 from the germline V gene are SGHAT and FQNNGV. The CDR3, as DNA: TGTGCCAGCAGTTACGATAGGGGGAGTTACGAGCAGTACTTC. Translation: CASSYDRGSYEQYF.

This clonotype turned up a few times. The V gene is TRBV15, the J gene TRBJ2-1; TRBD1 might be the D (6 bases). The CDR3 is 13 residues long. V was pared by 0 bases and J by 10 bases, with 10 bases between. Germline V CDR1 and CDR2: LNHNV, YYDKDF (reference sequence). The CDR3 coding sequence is TGTGCCACCAGCAGAGACACGAGGGGGGAGCAGTTCTTC. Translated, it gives CATSRDTRGEQFF. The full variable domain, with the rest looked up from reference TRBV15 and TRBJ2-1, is DAMVIQNPRYQVTQFGKPVTLSCSQTLNHNVMYWYQQKSSQAPKLLFHYYDKDFNNEADTPDNFQSRRPNTSFCFLDIRSPGLGDTAMYLCATSRDTRGEQFFGPGTRLTVL.

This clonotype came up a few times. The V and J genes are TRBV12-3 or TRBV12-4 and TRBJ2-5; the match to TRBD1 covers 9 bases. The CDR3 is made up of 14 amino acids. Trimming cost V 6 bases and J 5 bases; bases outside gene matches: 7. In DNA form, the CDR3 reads TGTGCCAGCAGGCCGGGACAGGGTGGCGAGACCCAGTACTTC. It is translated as CASRPGQGGETQYF.

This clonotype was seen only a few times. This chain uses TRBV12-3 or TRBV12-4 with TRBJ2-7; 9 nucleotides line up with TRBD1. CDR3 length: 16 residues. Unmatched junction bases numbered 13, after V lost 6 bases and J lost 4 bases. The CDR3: CASSPAGTGGGYEQYF. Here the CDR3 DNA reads TGTGCCAGCAGCCCTGCCGGCACAGGGGGCGGGTACGAGCAGTACTTC.

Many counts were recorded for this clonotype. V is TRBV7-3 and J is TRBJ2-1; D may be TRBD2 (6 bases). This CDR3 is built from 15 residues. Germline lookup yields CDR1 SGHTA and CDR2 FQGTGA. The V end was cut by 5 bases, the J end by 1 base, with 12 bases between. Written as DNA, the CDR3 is TGTGCCAGCAGCCCCGGGGGAGGATCCTACAATGAGCAGTTCTTC. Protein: CASSPGGGSYNEQFF.

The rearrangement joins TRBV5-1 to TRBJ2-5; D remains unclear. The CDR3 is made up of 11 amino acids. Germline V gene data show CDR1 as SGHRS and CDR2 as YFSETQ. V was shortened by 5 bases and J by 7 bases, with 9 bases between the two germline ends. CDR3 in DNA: TGCGCCAGCAGATACACCACGACCCAGTACTTC. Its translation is CASRYTTTQYF.